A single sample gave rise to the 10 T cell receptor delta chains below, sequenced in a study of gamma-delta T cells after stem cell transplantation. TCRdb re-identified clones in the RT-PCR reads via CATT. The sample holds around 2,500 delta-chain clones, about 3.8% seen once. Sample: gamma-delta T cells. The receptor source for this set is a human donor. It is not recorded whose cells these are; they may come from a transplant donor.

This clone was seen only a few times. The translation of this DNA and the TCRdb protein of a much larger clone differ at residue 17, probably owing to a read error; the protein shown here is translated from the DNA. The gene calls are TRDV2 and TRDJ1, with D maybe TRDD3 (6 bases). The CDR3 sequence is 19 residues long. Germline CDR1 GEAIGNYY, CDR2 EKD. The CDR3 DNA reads TGTGCCTGTGACGGTTTATCTGGGGATGCTCGACTTAACACCGATAAACCCATCTTT. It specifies CACDGLSGDARLNTDKPIF.

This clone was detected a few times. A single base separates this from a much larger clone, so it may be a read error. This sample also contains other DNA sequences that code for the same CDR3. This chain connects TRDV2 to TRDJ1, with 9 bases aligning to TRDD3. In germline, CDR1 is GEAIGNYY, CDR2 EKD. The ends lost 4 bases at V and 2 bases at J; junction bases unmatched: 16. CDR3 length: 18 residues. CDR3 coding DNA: TGTGCCTGTGATCGTTTGGGGGGGGATACCCCCGTTACCGATAAACTCATCTTT. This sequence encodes CACDRLGGDTPVTDKLIF.

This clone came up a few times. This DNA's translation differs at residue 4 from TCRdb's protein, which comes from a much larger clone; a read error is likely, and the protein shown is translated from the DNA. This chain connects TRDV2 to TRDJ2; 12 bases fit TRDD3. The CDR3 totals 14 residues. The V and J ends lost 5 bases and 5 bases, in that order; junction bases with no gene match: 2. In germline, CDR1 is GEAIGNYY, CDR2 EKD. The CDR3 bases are TGTGCCTGTGGCACTGGGGGATACACAGCACAACTCTTCTTT. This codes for CACGTGGYTAQLFF.

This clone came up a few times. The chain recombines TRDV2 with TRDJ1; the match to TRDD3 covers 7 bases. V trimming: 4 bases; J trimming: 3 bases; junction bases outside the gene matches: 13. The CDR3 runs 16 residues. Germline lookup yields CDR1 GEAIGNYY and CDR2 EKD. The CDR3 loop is CACELLGAAGPDKLIF. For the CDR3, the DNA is TGTGCCTGTGAGTTGCTGGGGGCCGCGGGGCCCGATAAACTCATCTTT.

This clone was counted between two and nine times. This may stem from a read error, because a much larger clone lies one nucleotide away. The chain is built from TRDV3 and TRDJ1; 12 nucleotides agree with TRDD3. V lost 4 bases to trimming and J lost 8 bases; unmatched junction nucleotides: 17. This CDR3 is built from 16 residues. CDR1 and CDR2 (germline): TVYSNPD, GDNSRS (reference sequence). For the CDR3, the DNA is TGTGCCTGTGACTCGCTACTGGGGGATACCCTCGACAAACTCATCTTT. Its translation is CACDSLLGDTLDKLIF. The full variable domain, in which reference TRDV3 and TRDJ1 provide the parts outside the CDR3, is CDKVTQSSPDQTVASGSEVVLLCTYDTVYSNPDLFWYRIRPDYSFQFVFYGDNSRSEGADFTQGRFSVKHILTQKAFHLVISPVRTEDSATYYCACDSLLGDTLDKLIFGKGTRVTVEP.

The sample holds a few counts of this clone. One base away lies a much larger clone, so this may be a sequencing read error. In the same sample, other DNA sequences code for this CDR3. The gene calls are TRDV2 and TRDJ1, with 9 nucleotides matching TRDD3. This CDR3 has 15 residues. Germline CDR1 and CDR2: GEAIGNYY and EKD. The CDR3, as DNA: TGTGCCTGTGACCTACTGGGGGACTATACCGACAAACTCATCTTT. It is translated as CACDLLGDYTDKLIF.

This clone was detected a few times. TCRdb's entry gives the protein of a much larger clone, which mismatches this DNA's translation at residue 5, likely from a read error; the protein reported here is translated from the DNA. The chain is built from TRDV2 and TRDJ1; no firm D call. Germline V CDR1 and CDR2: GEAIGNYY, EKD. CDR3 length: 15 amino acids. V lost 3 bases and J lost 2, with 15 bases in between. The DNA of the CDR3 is TGTGCCTGTGACGGGGTCTCCCGTAAAACCGATAAACTCATCTTT. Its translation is CACDGVSRKTDKLIF.

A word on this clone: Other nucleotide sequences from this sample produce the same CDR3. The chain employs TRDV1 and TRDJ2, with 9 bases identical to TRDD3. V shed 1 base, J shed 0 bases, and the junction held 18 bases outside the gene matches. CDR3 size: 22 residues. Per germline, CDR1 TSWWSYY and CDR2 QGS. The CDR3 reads CALGEPFITYWGSRALTAQLFF. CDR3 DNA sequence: TGTGCTCTTGGGGAACCTTTCATAACGTACTGGGGGAGCCGAGCTTTGACAGCACAACTCTTCTTT.

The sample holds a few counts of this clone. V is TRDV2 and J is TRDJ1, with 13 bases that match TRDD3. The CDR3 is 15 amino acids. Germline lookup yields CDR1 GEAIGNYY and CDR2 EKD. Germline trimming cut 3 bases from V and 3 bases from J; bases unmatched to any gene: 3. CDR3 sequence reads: CACDLLGDTADKLIF. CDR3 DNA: TGTGCCTGTGACTTACTGGGGGATACGGCCGATAAACTCATCTTT.

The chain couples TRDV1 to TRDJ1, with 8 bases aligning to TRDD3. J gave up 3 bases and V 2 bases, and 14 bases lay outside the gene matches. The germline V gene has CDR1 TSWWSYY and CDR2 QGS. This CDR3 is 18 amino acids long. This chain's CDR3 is CALGEDDWDRLGADKLIF. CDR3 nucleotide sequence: TGTGCTCTTGGGGAAGACGATTGGGACCGACTGGGGGCCGATAAACTCATCTTT.